This is a list of T cell receptor beta chains from one sample in a study of CD8+CD57+ T cells in acquired aplastic anemia. TCRdb analysed the reads with MiXCR anew, one entry per CDR3 protein. This sample has more than 70,000 distinct CDR3 sequences; roughly 72% occur once, and the top ten carry around 80%. The specimen was sorted CD4+, CD8+, or CD8+CD57+ T cells (not recorded which) from PBMCs. These receptors were taken from a human donor with aplastic anemia. Each CDR3 is given with its conserved first and last residue. The order of the fields is V gene, D gene, clone size, J gene, CDR3 protein, CDR3 DNA. D genes are given only for firm matches. Size is stated for part of the rows, as once, few or many counts, or as a class when the clone is expanded.

v_gene: TRBV15
d_gene: -
abundance: few
j_gene: TRBJ1-2
CDR3aa: CATSREYGRGYTF
CDR3nt: TGTGCCACCAGCAGAGAGTACGGGCGGGGCTACACCTTC

v_gene: TRBV19
d_gene: -
abundance: -
j_gene: TRBJ2-5
CDR3aa: CASSPRTGRETQYF
CDR3nt: TGTGCCAGTAGTCCCCGAACAGGGAGGGAGACCCAGTACTTC

v_gene: TRBV9
d_gene: TRBD1
abundance: once
j_gene: TRBJ2-1
CDR3aa: CASSVDGTGFASEQFF
CDR3nt: TGTGCCAGCAGCGTAGATGGGACAGGGTTTGCAAGTGAGCAGTTCTTC

v_gene: TRBV7-9
d_gene: -
abundance: few
j_gene: TRBJ2-4
CDR3aa: CASSEAQGIQYF
CDR3nt: TGTGCCAGCAGCGAGGCCCAGGGCATTCAGTACTTC

v_gene: TRBV5-1
d_gene: -
abundance: once
j_gene: TRBJ1-6
CDR3aa: CASSLGLGSPLHF
CDR3nt: TGCGCCAGCAGCTTGGGGTTGGGGTCACCCCTCCACTTT

v_gene: TRBV27
d_gene: TRBD2
abundance: -
j_gene: TRBJ2-7
CDR3aa: CASRLAGAYEQYF
CDR3nt: TGTGCCAGCCGCCTGGCGGGGGCCTACGAGCAGTACTTC

v_gene: TRBV12-3/TRBV12-4
d_gene: TRBD2
abundance: -
j_gene: TRBJ2-3
CDR3aa: CASSPRLAGGDTQYF
CDR3nt: TGTGCCAGCAGTCCCAGACTAGCGGGGGGAGATACGCAGTATTTT

v_gene: TRBV11-1
d_gene: -
abundance: -
j_gene: TRBJ2-3
CDR3aa: CASSLQGGLSTDTQYF
CDR3nt: TGTGCCAGCAGCTTACAGGGGGGGCTCAGCACAGATACGCAGTATTTT

v_gene: TRBV24-1
d_gene: TRBD1
abundance: -
j_gene: TRBJ1-1
CDR3aa: CATSDVDRQGINAEAFF
CDR3nt: TGTGCCACCAGTGACGTTGACCGACAGGGAATCAACGCTGAAGCTTTCTTT

v_gene: TRBV29-1
d_gene: TRBD2
abundance: once
j_gene: TRBJ2-3
CDR3aa: CSVGLAGETQYF
CDR3nt: TGCAGCGTGGGACTAGCGGGAGAGACGCAGTATTTT

v_gene: TRBV9
d_gene: TRBD1
abundance: -
j_gene: TRBJ2-3
CDR3aa: CASSRQGRHTDTQYF
CDR3nt: TGTGCCAGCAGCCGACAGGGTCGACACACAGATACGCAGTATTTT

v_gene: TRBV10-3
d_gene: -
abundance: once
j_gene: TRBJ2-7
CDR3aa: CASAGSGKDYEQYF
CDR3nt: TGTGCCTCTGCTGGTAGCGGAAAAGACTACGAGCAGTACTTC

v_gene: TRBV7-2
d_gene: -
abundance: -
j_gene: TRBJ2-1
CDR3aa: CASSLPGANEQFF
CDR3nt: TGTGCCAGCAGCTTACCAGGGGCCAATGAGCAGTTCTTC

v_gene: TRBV27
d_gene: -
abundance: few
j_gene: TRBJ1-1
CDR3aa: CASSLVSNTEAFF
CDR3nt: TGTGCCAGCAGTCTAGTGTCGAACACTGAAGCTTTCTTT

v_gene: TRBV15
d_gene: TRBD1
abundance: -
j_gene: TRBJ2-7
CDR3aa: CATSQGGTGTYEQYF
CDR3nt: TGTGCCACCTCCCAGGGTGGGACAGGGACCTACGAGCAGTACTTC

v_gene: TRBV15
d_gene: -
abundance: -
j_gene: TRBJ2-1
CDR3aa: CATSRALGLPQNEQFF
CDR3nt: TGTGCCACCAGCAGAGCTTTGGGACTCCCTCAGAATGAGCAGTTCTTC

v_gene: TRBV7-6
d_gene: -
abundance: -
j_gene: TRBJ2-7
CDR3aa: CASSLMLGRFDEQYF
CDR3nt: TGTGCCAGCAGCTTAATGTTAGGCAGGTTCGACGAGCAGTACTTC

v_gene: TRBV29-1
d_gene: -
abundance: many
j_gene: TRBJ2-7
CDR3aa: CSVEDEPRREQYF
CDR3nt: TGCAGCGTTGAAGATGAGCCCCGGCGCGAGCAGTACTTC

v_gene: TRBV24-1
d_gene: -
abundance: -
j_gene: TRBJ2-7
CDR3aa: CATSDDIGEQYF
CDR3nt: TGTGCCACCAGTGATGATATTGGGGAGCAGTACTTC

v_gene: TRBV5-6
d_gene: TRBD1
abundance: -
j_gene: TRBJ2-7
CDR3aa: CASSLHHRGSVEQYF
CDR3nt: TGTGCCAGCAGCTTGCATCACAGGGGCTCCGTCGAGCAGTACTTC

v_gene: TRBV7-9
d_gene: -
abundance: -
j_gene: TRBJ2-5
CDR3aa: CASSPGGAQETQYF
CDR3nt: TGTGCCAGCAGCCCAGGGGGGGCTCAAGAGACCCAGTACTTC

v_gene: TRBV7-8
d_gene: -
abundance: once
j_gene: TRBJ2-3
CDR3aa: CASSLVDTDTQYF
CDR3nt: TGTGCCAGCAGCTTAGTTGACACAGATACGCAGTATTTT

v_gene: TRBV7-2
d_gene: -
abundance: -
j_gene: TRBJ1-1
CDR3aa: CASSSATTEAFF
CDR3nt: TGTGCCAGCAGCTCAGCGACCACTGAAGCTTTCTTT

v_gene: TRBV24-1
d_gene: -
abundance: few
j_gene: TRBJ2-1
CDR3aa: CARGGGAGMVNEQFF
CDR3nt: TGTGCTAGGGGGGGAGGAGCGGGTATGGTCAATGAGCAGTTCTTC

v_gene: TRBV24-1
d_gene: TRBD1
abundance: -
j_gene: TRBJ1-1
CDR3aa: CATSDSTGVVGDTEAFF
CDR3nt: TGTGCCACCAGTGACTCGACAGGGGTGGTCGGTGACACTGAAGCTTTCTTT

v_gene: TRBV7-4
d_gene: -
abundance: -
j_gene: TRBJ1-1
CDR3aa: CASRSGTEAFF
CDR3nt: TGTGCCAGCCGTTCCGGGACAGAAGCTTTCTTT

v_gene: TRBV15
d_gene: -
abundance: -
j_gene: TRBJ1-2
CDR3aa: CATSRAQAEMGIYGYTF
CDR3nt: TGTGCCACCAGCAGAGCCCAGGCAGAAATGGGCATTTATGGCTACACCTTC

v_gene: TRBV20-1
d_gene: TRBD2
abundance: -
j_gene: TRBJ2-3
CDR3aa: CSARAGTSGGISTDTQYF
CDR3nt: TGCAGTGCTAGAGCCGGGACTAGCGGGGGAATTAGCACAGATACGCAGTATTTT

v_gene: TRBV14
d_gene: -
abundance: -
j_gene: TRBJ2-7
CDR3aa: CASSQGRTGPYEQYF
CDR3nt: TGTGCCAGCAGCCAGGGACGGACGGGGCCCTACGAGCAGTACTTC

v_gene: TRBV5-4
d_gene: TRBD2
abundance: -
j_gene: TRBJ2-3
CDR3aa: CASSPSGADTQYF
CDR3nt: TGTGCCAGCAGCCCCAGCGGGGCAGATACGCAGTATTTT

v_gene: TRBV29-1
d_gene: -
abundance: few
j_gene: TRBJ2-7
CDR3aa: CSVEGSYEQYF
CDR3nt: TGCAGCGTTGAGGGTTCCTACGAGCAGTACTTC

v_gene: TRBV27
d_gene: -
abundance: few
j_gene: TRBJ1-1
CDR3aa: CASSFGRGNTEAFF
CDR3nt: TGTGCCAGCAGTTTCGGCAGGGGGAACACTGAAGCTTTCTTT

v_gene: TRBV20-1
d_gene: TRBD2
abundance: few
j_gene: TRBJ2-1
CDR3aa: CSARGASGYNEQFF
CDR3nt: TGCAGTGCTAGAGGAGCTAGCGGCTACAATGAGCAGTTCTTC

v_gene: TRBV10-3
d_gene: TRBD2
abundance: -
j_gene: TRBJ2-1
CDR3aa: CAIRTSVYNEQFF
CDR3nt: TGTGCCATAAGGACTAGCGTTTACAATGAGCAGTTCTTC